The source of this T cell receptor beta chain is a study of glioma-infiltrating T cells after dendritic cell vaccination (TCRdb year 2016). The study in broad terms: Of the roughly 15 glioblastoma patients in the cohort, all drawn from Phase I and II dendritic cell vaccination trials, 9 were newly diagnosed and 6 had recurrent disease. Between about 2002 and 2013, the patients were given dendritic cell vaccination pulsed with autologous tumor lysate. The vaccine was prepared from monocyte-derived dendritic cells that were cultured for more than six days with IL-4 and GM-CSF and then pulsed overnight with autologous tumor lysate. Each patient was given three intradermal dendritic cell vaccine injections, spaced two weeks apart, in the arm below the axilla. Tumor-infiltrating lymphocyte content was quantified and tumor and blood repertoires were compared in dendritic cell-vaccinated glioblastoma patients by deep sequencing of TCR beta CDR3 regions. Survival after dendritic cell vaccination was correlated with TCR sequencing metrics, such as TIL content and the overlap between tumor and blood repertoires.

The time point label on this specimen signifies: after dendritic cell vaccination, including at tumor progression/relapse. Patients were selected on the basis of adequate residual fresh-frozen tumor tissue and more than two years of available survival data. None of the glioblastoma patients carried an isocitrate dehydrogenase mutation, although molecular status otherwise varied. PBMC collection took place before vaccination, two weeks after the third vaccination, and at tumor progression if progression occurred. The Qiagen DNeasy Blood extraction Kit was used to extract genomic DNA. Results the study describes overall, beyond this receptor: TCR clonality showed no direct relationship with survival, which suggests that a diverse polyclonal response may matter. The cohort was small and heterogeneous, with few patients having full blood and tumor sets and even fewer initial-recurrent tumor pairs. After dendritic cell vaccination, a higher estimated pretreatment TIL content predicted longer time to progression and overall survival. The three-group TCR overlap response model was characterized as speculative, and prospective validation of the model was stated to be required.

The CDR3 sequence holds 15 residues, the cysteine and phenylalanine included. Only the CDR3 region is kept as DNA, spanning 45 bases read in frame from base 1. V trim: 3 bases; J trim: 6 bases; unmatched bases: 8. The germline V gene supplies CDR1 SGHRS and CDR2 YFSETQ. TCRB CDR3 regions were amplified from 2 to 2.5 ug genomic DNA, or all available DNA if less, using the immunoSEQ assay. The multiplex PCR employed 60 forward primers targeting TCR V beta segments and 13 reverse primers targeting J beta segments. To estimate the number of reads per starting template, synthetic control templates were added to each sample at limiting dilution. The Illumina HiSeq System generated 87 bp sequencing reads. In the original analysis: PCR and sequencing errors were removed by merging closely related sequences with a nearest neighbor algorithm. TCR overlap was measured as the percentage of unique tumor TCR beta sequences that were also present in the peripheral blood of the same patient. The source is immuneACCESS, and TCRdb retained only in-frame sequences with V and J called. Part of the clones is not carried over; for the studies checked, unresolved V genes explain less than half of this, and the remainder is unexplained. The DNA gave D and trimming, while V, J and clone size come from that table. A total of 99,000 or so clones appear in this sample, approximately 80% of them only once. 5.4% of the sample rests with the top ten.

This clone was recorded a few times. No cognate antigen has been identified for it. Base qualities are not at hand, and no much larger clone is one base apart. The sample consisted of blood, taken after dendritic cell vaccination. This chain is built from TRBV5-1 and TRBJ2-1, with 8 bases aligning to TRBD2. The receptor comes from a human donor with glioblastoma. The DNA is TGCGCCAGCAGCTCGAGCGGGAGTATGGGCAATGAGCAGTTCTTC. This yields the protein CASSSSGSMGNEQFF.